The rows below give T cell receptor beta chains drawn from one sample of a study of blood T cell repertoires in COVID-19. Sequenced by immunoSEQ multiplex PCR; TCRdb stores in-frame clones only, minus some. Among roughly 220,000 clones listed, 86% were seen once. The material sequenced was peripheral blood. Every receptor here comes from a man younger than 40 who had recovered from COVID-19. The CDR3 runs from the conserved cysteine through the conserved F or W. The D gene is left open where the match is weak. Expanded clones are given a class, and other clones once, few, many or no size at all.

abundance,d_gene,v_gene,j_gene,CDR3nt,CDR3aa
-,TRBD1,TRBV5-1,TRBJ1-5,TGCGCCAGCAGCCCTGGGACAGGGGGCGAGGGAATTCAGCCCCAGCATTTT,CASSPGTGGEGIQPQHF
-,TRBD2,TRBV4-1,TRBJ2-7,TGCGCCAGCAGCCAAGCGGGAGGCGCCTACGAGCAGTACTTC,CASSQAGGAYEQYF
-,-,TRBV6-5,TRBJ2-7,TGTGCCAGCCTAAACTCCGCGGGACCCCCTTACGAGCAGTACTTC,CASLNSAGPPYEQYF
-,TRBD2,TRBV3-1/TRBV3-2,TRBJ2-1,TGTGCCAGCAGCCTCCCGGGACTAGATGCTCCTGAGCAGTTCTTC,CASSLPGLDAPEQFF
-,-,TRBV6-5,TRBJ2-7,TGTGCCAGCACAGAAGGCCCCAGGGTTCGGGACGAGCAGTACTTC,CASTEGPRVRDEQYF
-,TRBD1,TRBV5-1,TRBJ2-5,TGCGCCAGCAGCTTGACAGGGGATCGGCAAGAGACCCAGTACTTC,CASSLTGDRQETQYF
-,-,TRBV27,TRBJ2-7,TGTGCCAGCAGTTCCTCCCGCAGGGCAGCAACCTACGAGCAGTACTTC,CASSSSRRAATYEQYF
-,-,TRBV12-5,TRBJ1-2,TGTGCTAGTGGTTTGGGATTGACGCCCTCGGAGGGCTACACCTTC,CASGLGLTPSEGYTF
-,-,TRBV6-5,TRBJ1-5,TGTGCCAGCCACGCCGGAGGGTCGGGTCAGCCCCAGCATTTT,CASHAGGSGQPQHF
-,TRBD1,TRBV7-9,TRBJ2-7,TGTGCCAGCGGGGACAGGGAGAACTACGAGCAGTACTTC,CASGDRENYEQYF
few,-,TRBV3-1/TRBV3-2,TRBJ1-4,TGTGCCAGCAGCCTTAGTAGGGGGAATGAAAAACTGTTTTTT,CASSLSRGNEKLFF
once,-,TRBV4-2,TRBJ2-3,TGTGCCAGCAGCCAAGAACTTCAGTGGGCACCGGATACGCAGTATTTT,CASSQELQWAPDTQYF
-,-,TRBV19,TRBJ1-5,TGTGCCAGTAGTACGGGTGGACAGCCCCAGCATTTT,CASSTGGQPQHF
-,-,TRBV5-5,TRBJ2-2,TGTGCCAGCAGCTTTTGGGGGGTGGACACCGGGGAGCTGTTTTTT,CASSFWGVDTGELFF
once,-,TRBV5-1,TRBJ1-3,TGCGCCAGCGCCACGGGGGACGGAGACGTTCCTCGGGGAAACACCATATATTTT,CASATGDGDVPRGNTIYF
-,TRBD1,TRBV18,TRBJ2-7,TGTGCCAGCTCACCGCCGGGACAGGGGTTCCACGAGCAGTACTTC,CASSPPGQGFHEQYF
-,-,TRBV7-2,TRBJ1-2,TGTGCCAGCAGCCCCGGGACATCGAAATATGGCTACACCTTC,CASSPGTSKYGYTF
-,-,TRBV12-3/TRBV12-4,TRBJ2-1,TGTGCCAGCAGCGAAAGCGACAATGAGCAGTTCTTC,CASSESDNEQFF
-,-,TRBV14,TRBJ2-6,TGTGCCAGCAGCCACCCTAGAGGACACGCCCTTCCTGGGGTCCTGACTTTC,CASSHPRGHALPGVLTF
-,-,TRBV7-8,TRBJ2-3,TGTGCCAGCAGCTTAGCGCTTGCCACGGCAGATACGCAGTATTTT,CASSLALATADTQYF
-,-,TRBV4-3,TRBJ2-2,TGCGCCAGCAGCCAAGAGGTCGCTAGCGTTGGGGAGCTGTTTTTT,CASSQEVASVGELFF
few,-,TRBV4-2,TRBJ1-1,TGTGCCAGCAGCCAGCTTCAGGGGAACACTGAAGCTTTCTTT,CASSQLQGNTEAFF
-,-,TRBV27,TRBJ2-7,TGTGCCAGCAGTTTGGATGAGAGGGACTACGAGCAGTACTTC,CASSLDERDYEQYF
once,-,TRBV7-2,TRBJ2-7,TGTGCCAGCAGCCGTGCTGCGGACTCCTTCTCCTACGAGCAGTACTTC,CASSRAADSFSYEQYF
-,TRBD1,TRBV11-2,TRBJ1-1,TGTGCCAGCAGCTTAAGAAGACAGGGGGCGAGGGACACTGAAGCTTTCTTT,CASSLRRQGARDTEAFF
-,-,TRBV24-1,TRBJ2-5,TGTGCCACCAGTGACAGGGACTTTAGGGGCGAGACCCAGTACTTC,CATSDRDFRGETQYF
few,TRBD2,TRBV6-5,TRBJ2-1,TGTGCCAGCATTCCGGGGCTAGCGGGATACAATGAGCAGTTCTTC,CASIPGLAGYNEQFF
-,-,TRBV6-4,TRBJ2-1,TGTGCCAGCAGTGACCGGGGTTGGAATGAGCAGTTCTTC,CASSDRGWNEQFF
-,-,TRBV19,TRBJ1-5,TGTGCCAGTAGTATAGTAGGGAGGGTCTATAGCAATCAGCCCCAGCATTTT,CASSIVGRVYSNQPQHF
-,-,TRBV18,TRBJ2-3,TGTGCCAGCTCACCATTGCCGGTAATCGTAAGCACAGATACGCAGTATTTT,CASSPLPVIVSTDTQYF
-,-,TRBV5-4,TRBJ1-2,TGTGCCAGCAGCTTGGGCTACAGGGAAGATGGCTACACCTTC,CASSLGYREDGYTF
once,-,TRBV28,TRBJ2-3,TGTGCCAGCAGTCAGCGGGGCACAGATACGCAGTATTTT,CASSQRGTDTQYF
-,-,TRBV10-2,TRBJ1-1,TGCGCCAGCAGTGAGTCAGGAGGGGTGGGCACTGAAGCTTTCTTT,CASSESGGVGTEAFF
-,TRBD2,TRBV19,TRBJ2-3,TGTGCCAGTAGTATGGTAAGGGGAGGGGACGGAGATACGCAGTATTTT,CASSMVRGGDGDTQYF
-,TRBD1,TRBV3-1/TRBV3-2,TRBJ1-5,TGTGCCAGCCGCCGGGACAGCTTCTTTATAGGCAATCAGCCCCAGCATTTT,CASRRDSFFIGNQPQHF
once,TRBD2,TRBV6-1,TRBJ2-3,TGTGCCAGCAGTGAATCACTAGCGGGGGGAACAGATACGCAGTATTTT,CASSESLAGGTDTQYF
-,TRBD1,TRBV12-3/TRBV12-4,TRBJ1-1,TGTGCCAGCAGCATACAGGGGCGGGCTTTCTTT,CASSIQGRAFF
-,TRBD2,TRBV13,TRBJ2-7,TGTGCCAGCAGCTTCTTCAGCGGGGGGTACTACGAGCAGTACTTC,CASSFFSGGYYEQYF
-,TRBD1,TRBV7-2,TRBJ1-3,TGTGCCAGCAGCTCCCACAGGGGGGGGAGAAACACCATATATTTT,CASSSHRGGRNTIYF
-,TRBD1,TRBV6-5,TRBJ1-5,TGTGCCAGCAGTTCCACCCACAGGGGGCGATTTCAGCCCCAGCATTTT,CASSSTHRGRFQPQHF
-,TRBD1,TRBV5-1,TRBJ1-1,TGCGCCAGCAGTGGGACAGAGAGGACTGAAGCTTTCTTT,CASSGTERTEAFF
few,-,TRBV7-9,TRBJ2-2,TGTGCCAGCAGCTTAGTTTACTCCGCGACTAGTAACACCGGGGAGCTGTTTTTT,CASSLVYSATSNTGELFF
-,-,TRBV7-2,TRBJ1-6,TGTGCCAGCAGCGTACCGGGACATTCATCAGCTCCACCCCTCCACTTT,CASSVPGHSSAPPLHF
-,-,TRBV6-6,TRBJ1-2,TGTGCCAGCAGTGGGGCAGGTGGCTACACCTTC,CASSGAGGYTF
-,TRBD1,TRBV9,TRBJ1-1,TGTGCCAGCAGCAAACACACGACAGGGTGGTCTGAAGCTTTCTTT,CASSKHTTGWSEAFF
-,TRBD1,TRBV18,TRBJ2-7,TGTGCCAGCTCAGACTCCGGGACAGGGGGCGACGAGCAGTACTTC,CASSDSGTGGDEQYF
-,TRBD1,TRBV5-8,TRBJ2-3,TGTGCCAGCAGCTCTCCGGGACAGGGGGTCACAGATACGCAGTATTTT,CASSSPGQGVTDTQYF
-,-,TRBV14,TRBJ1-1,TGTGCCAGCAGCCAAGGAGGGGGAGTTGAAGCTTTCTTT,CASSQGGGVEAFF
-,TRBD1,TRBV19,TRBJ1-2,TGTGCCAGTAGTATGAACCGGGACAGAATATTCTATGGCTACACCTTC,CASSMNRDRIFYGYTF
-,-,TRBV19,TRBJ2-7,TGTGCCAGTAGTATTCATGGCGGTCCGAGCTCCTACGAGCAGTACTTC,CASSIHGGPSSYEQYF
-,-,TRBV19,TRBJ1-3,TGTGCCAGTTCAGGGGTTGGAAACACCATATATTTT,CASSGVGNTIYF
-,TRBD1,TRBV29-1,TRBJ2-3,TGCAGCGTTGAGAGGAAAATGAGGGACAGGGGCACAGATACGCAGTATTTT,CSVERKMRDRGTDTQYF
-,-,TRBV3-1/TRBV3-2,TRBJ1-2,TGTGCCAGCAGCCGCGGGGGGTTCTCCTCGCTCGATGGCTACACCTTC,CASSRGGFSSLDGYTF
once,TRBD2,TRBV19,TRBJ2-2,TGTGCCAGTAGTATGGAGCGGGGAGACACCGGGGAGCTGTTTTTT,CASSMERGDTGELFF
few,TRBD1,TRBV4-2,TRBJ1-1,TGTGCCAGCAGCCAAGATTGGACATGGACAGGGGTGAACACTGAAGCTTTCTTT,CASSQDWTWTGVNTEAFF
-,TRBD1,TRBV3-1/TRBV3-2,TRBJ2-7,TGTGCCAGCAGCCAACCGGGACAGCTCTACGAGCAGTACTTC,CASSQPGQLYEQYF
-,-,TRBV28,TRBJ1-3,TGTGCCAGCAGTTTGGCAGGCTCTGGAAACACCATATATTTT,CASSLAGSGNTIYF